This is a list of T cell receptor beta chains from one sample in a study of cytotoxic CD8 clonotypes in ibrutinib-treated CLL. TCRdb's table, derived via immunoSEQ multiplex PCR, lists solely in-frame clones and lacks some. Found here are fewer than 400,000 clones, roughly 70% of them singletons; the top ten hold roughly 6.7%. The input for sequencing was PBMCs, taken after 36 months of ibrutinib treatment. All receptors come from a human donor with chronic lymphocytic leukemia. Each CDR3 is given with its conserved first and last residue. Fields, in order: clone size, V gene, J gene, D gene, CDR3 DNA, CDR3 protein. A D gene is named only where the DNA matches it firmly. The size of a clone is reported for some rows only, either as once, few or many, or as a class for expanded clones.

>.|TRBV6-5|TRBJ2-1|.
TGTGCCAGCAGAGACGGGCAGTTCTTC
CASRDGQFF
>.|TRBV5-8|TRBJ2-3|.
TGTGCCAGCAGCTTGGCCGGGGCCGGCACAGATACGCAGTATTTT
CASSLAGAGTDTQYF
>.|TRBV4-3|TRBJ2-1|TRBD2
TGCGCCAGCAGCCAAGCCTCCGGGACTAGCGGACTCAGCTCCTACAATGAGCAGTTCTTC
CASSQASGTSGLSSYNEQFF
>.|TRBV5-1|TRBJ1-2|.
TGCGCCAGCAGCTTGGCCGGGGGCGGTGGCTACACCTTC
CASSLAGGGGYTF
>.|TRBV11-1|TRBJ1-2|.
TGTGCCAGCAGCTTAGCCATCGGCTATGGCTACACCTTC
CASSLAIGYGYTF
>.|TRBV5-6|TRBJ2-7|TRBD1
TGTGCCAGCAGCTTTCCCTCCCTTACAGGGGGACCCTACGAGCAGTACTTC
CASSFPSLTGGPYEQYF
>.|TRBV9|TRBJ2-1|.
TGTGCCAGCAGCGTAGGCTCGGGGGCCTACAATGAGCAGTTCTTC
CASSVGSGAYNEQFF
>.|TRBV6-1|TRBJ2-7|.
TGTGCCAGCAGTGAATTGGCCGGCTACGAGCAGTACTTC
CASSELAGYEQYF
>.|TRBV5-1|TRBJ2-7|TRBD2
TGCGCCAGCAGCTTTCGGCCGGGACTAGCGGGAGTCTACGAGCAGTACTTC
CASSFRPGLAGVYEQYF
>.|TRBV6-1|TRBJ2-3|.
TGTGCCAGCAGTGAATGGGCTACTCAGGGGGGAGGATCGGATACGCAGTATTTT
CASSEWATQGGGSDTQYF
>once|TRBV29-1|TRBJ2-2|TRBD2
TGCAGCGTTGAAGTGGTCCTAGCGGGAGACCTCACCGGGGAGCTGTTTTTT
CSVEVVLAGDLTGELFF
>.|TRBV4-2|TRBJ2-3|TRBD2
TGTGCCAGCAGCCAAGTTGCGGGGGGCACAGATACGCAGTATTTT
CASSQVAGGTDTQYF
>.|TRBV6-6|TRBJ2-1|.
TGTGCCAGCAGTGCGTTGGACCTCGGGAATGAGCAGTTCTTC
CASSALDLGNEQFF
>.|TRBV11-2|TRBJ2-3|.
TGTGCCAGCAGCTCTAGGTGGGGGAGAGAATCTACAGATACGCAGTATTTT
CASSSRWGRESTDTQYF
>.|TRBV7-2|TRBJ2-7|.
TGTGCCAGCAGCCTTAGCGGAGGGGAGCAGTACTTC
CASSLSGGEQYF
>.|TRBV27|TRBJ2-1|TRBD2
TGTGCCAGCAGTTTTATGCCTGGGGGGGGTGAGCAGTTCTTC
CASSFMPGGGEQFF
>once|TRBV4-1|TRBJ1-4|TRBD1
TGCGCCAGCAGCTTAACCGGGACAGGGGGCCCTAATGAAAAACTGTTTTTT
CASSLTGTGGPNEKLFF
>once|TRBV18|TRBJ2-5|.
TGTGCCAGCTCACCCCCGGTGGGTGAGACCCAGTACTTC
CASSPPVGETQYF
>.|TRBV5-5|TRBJ2-3|.
TGTGCCAGCAGCCCTTCGCGCTGGCAGGGCGGGACAGATACGCAGTATTTT
CASSPSRWQGGTDTQYF
>once|TRBV7-2|TRBJ2-1|TRBD2
TGTGCCAGCAGTCTCAGACGGCTAGCGGGAGAGGGTGAGCAGTTCTTC
CASSLRRLAGEGEQFF
>.|TRBV11-2|TRBJ1-1|.
TGTGCCAGCAGCTCCCGGACCTTGAACACTGAAGCTTTCTTT
CASSSRTLNTEAFF
>few|TRBV14|TRBJ1-4|TRBD1
TGTGCCAGCAGCCGCGGGACAGGGCCTCGAGAACTGTTTTTT
CASSRGTGPRELFF
>.|TRBV19|TRBJ2-3|.
TGTGCCAGTAGTCGGGGGAGCGATACAGATACGCAGTATTTT
CASSRGSDTDTQYF
>few|TRBV11-2|TRBJ2-7|.
TGTGCCAGCAGCTCAAATACAGGTTTCTACGAGCAGTACTTC
CASSSNTGFYEQYF
>.|TRBV2|TRBJ2-1|.
TGTGCCAGCTCGCTTGGCGGGGGCGGTGAGCAGTTCTTC
CASSLGGGGEQFF
>few|TRBV9|TRBJ1-2|TRBD1
TGTGCCAGCAGCGTTTGGACAGGCGCTAACTATGGCTACACCTTC
CASSVWTGANYGYTF
>.|TRBV29-1|TRBJ2-3|.
TGCAGCGTTGGGGGTCTTGCGTATACGCAGTATTTT
CSVGGLAYTQYF
>.|TRBV5-1|TRBJ2-1|.
TGCGCCAGCAGCTCGAAGCTCCCTGAGGCGTCGGGCTACCGGGATAGCTACAATGAGCAGTTCTTC
CASSSKLPEASGYRDSYNEQFF
>few|TRBV6-6|TRBJ1-5|.
TGTGCCAGCAGTTACTCTGGTAGCAATCAGCCCCAGCATTTT
CASSYSGSNQPQHF
>.|TRBV7-2|TRBJ2-5|.
TGTGCCAGCAGCGCCTGGGTAGCACCACTGGAGACCCAGTACTTC
CASSAWVAPLETQYF
>few|TRBV15|TRBJ1-2|.
TGTGCCACCAGCAGAGATAACCCAGCCGTAAGCTATGGCTACACCTTC
CATSRDNPAVSYGYTF
>once|TRBV25-1|TRBJ2-3|.
TGTGCCAGCAGTGGACAGGTCTTCCCAATCACCGCCACAGATACGCAGTATTTT
CASSGQVFPITATDTQYF
>.|TRBV19|TRBJ1-5|.
TGTGCCAGTAGTAGGGCAGACAATCAGCCCCAGCATTTT
CASSRADNQPQHF
>.|TRBV2|TRBJ2-3|.
TGTGCCAGCAGTGAAGGGATAGTGGATACGCAGTATTTT
CASSEGIVDTQYF
>.|TRBV27|TRBJ2-3|.
TGTGCCAGCAGTCAGGGGGGAGTGCAGTATTTT
CASSQGGVQYF